Described below is a single T cell receptor beta chain sequence and its context. Its antigen remains unidentified. Every patient had relapsed following autologous stem cell transplantation, and cohorts differed in brentuximab vedotin exposure. This CDR3 is 14 amino acids long. The ends were cut back, 4 bases at V and 1 base at J, with 13 bases in the middle. CDR1 is GTSNPN, CDR2 SVGIG, per germline (reference sequence). These data belong to a study of PD-1 blockade in classical Hodgkin lymphoma. Study findings and constraints: Complete responders started with a diversity level that resembled newly diagnosed patients at baseline. Exclusion covered patients beginning nivolumab under 1 year post-ASCT. The study found that TCR diversity rose significantly by C4D1 in CD4+ but not CD8+ cells. Newly diagnosed patients had baseline TCR diversity that was reportedly lower than that of healthy donors.

Clones were read by immunoSEQ multiplex PCR, and TCRdb kept only the in-frame ones, dropping some. Of under 75,000 clones in the sample, about 88% were seen once. The chain uses TRBV30 and TRBJ1-1; D might be TRBD1 (6 bases). Sample: peripheral blood mononuclear cells (PBMCs), taken before the second cycle of nivolumab. This TCR was sampled from a human donor with classical Hodgkin lymphoma. The CDR3 nucleotides are TGTGCCTGGACCTCAGGGGCGACGAACACTGAAGCTTTCTTT. Translation: CAWTSGATNTEAFF.